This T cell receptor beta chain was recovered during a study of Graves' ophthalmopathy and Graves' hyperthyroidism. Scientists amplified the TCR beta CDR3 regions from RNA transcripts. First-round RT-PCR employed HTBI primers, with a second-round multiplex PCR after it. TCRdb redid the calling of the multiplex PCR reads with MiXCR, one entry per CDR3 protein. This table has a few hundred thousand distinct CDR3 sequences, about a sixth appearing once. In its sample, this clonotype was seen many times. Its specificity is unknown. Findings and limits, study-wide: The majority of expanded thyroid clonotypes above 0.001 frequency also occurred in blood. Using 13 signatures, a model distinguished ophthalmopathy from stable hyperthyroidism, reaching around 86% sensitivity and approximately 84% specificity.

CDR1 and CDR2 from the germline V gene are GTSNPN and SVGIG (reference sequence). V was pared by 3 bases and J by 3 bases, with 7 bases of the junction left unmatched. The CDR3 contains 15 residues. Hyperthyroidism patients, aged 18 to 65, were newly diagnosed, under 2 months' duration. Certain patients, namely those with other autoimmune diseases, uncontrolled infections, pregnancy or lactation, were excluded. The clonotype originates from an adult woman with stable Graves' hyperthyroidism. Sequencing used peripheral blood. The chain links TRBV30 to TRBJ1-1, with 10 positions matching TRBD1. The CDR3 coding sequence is TGTGCCTGGAGGGCAAGGGACAGGGGTGACACTGAAGCTTTCTTT. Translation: CAWRARDRGDTEAFF.